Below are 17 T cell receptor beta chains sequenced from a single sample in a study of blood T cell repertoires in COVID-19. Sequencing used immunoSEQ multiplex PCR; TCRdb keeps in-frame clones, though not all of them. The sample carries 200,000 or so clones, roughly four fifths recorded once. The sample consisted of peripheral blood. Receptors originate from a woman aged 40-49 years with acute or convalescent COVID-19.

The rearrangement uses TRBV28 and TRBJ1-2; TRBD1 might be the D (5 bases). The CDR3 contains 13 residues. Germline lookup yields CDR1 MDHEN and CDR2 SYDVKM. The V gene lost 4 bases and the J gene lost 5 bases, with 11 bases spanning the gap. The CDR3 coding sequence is TGTGCCAGCAGTTCGGGGGTCGATTATGGCTACACCTTC. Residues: CASSSGVDYGYTF.

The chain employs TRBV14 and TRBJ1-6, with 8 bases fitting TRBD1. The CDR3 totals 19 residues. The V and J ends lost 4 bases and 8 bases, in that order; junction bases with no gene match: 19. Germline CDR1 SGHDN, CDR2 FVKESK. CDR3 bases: TGTGCCAGCAGCCTTAGAGTTCAAACAGGGGGGCGCGGGCATTCACCCCTCCACTTT. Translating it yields CASSLRVQTGGRGHSPLHF.

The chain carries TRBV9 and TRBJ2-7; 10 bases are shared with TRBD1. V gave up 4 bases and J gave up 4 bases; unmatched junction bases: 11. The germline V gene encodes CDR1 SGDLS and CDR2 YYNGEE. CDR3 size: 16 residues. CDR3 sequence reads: CASSHHPGQGRYEQYF. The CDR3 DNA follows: TGTGCCAGCAGCCACCACCCGGGACAGGGGAGGTACGAGCAGTACTTC.

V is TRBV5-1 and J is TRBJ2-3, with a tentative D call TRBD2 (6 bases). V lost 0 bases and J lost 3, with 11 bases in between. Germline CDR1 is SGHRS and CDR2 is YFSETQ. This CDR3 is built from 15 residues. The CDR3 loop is CASSLASAETDTQYF. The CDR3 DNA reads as TGCGCCAGCAGCTTGGCTAGCGCGGAGACAGATACGCAGTATTTT. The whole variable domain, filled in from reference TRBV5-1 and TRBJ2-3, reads KAGVTQTPRYLIKTRGQQVTLSCSPISGHRSVSWYQQTPGQGLQFLFEYFSETQRNKGNFPGRFSGRQFSNSRSEMNVSTLELGDSALYLCASSLASAETDTQYFGPGTRLTVL.

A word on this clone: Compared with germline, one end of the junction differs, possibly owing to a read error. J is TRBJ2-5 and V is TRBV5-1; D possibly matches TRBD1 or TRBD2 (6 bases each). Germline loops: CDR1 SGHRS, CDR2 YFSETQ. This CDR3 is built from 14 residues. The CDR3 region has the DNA TGCGCCAGCAGATTGGGGGGCCGCCAGGAGACCCAGTACTTC. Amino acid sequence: CASRLGGRQETQYF. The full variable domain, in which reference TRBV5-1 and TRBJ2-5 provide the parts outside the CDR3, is KAGVTQTPRYLIKTRGQQVTLSCSPISGHRSVSWYQQTPGQGLQFLFEYFSETQRNKGNFPGRFSGRQFSNSRSEMNVSTLELGDSALYLCASRLGGRQETQYFGPGTRLLVL.

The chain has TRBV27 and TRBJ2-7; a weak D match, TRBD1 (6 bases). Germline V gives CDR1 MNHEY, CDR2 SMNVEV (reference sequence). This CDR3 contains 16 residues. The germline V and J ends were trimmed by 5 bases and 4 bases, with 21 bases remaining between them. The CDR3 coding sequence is TGTGCCAGCAGTCCGACAGCAGACAGGTGGGCTTACGAGCAGTACTTC. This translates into CASSPTADRWAYEQYF.

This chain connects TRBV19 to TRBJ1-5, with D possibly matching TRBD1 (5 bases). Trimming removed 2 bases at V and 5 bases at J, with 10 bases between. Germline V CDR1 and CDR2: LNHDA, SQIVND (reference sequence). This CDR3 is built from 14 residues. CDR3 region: CASSIWGDYQPQHF. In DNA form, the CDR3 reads TGTGCCAGTAGTATATGGGGGGATTATCAGCCCCAGCATTTT.

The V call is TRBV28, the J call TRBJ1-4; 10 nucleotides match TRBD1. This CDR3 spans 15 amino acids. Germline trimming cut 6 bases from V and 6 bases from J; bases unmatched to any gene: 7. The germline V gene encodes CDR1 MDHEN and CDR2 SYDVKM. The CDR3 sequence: CASSPAGTGDEKLFF. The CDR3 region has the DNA TGTGCCAGCAGCCCAGCCGGGACAGGGGATGAAAAACTGTTTTTT.

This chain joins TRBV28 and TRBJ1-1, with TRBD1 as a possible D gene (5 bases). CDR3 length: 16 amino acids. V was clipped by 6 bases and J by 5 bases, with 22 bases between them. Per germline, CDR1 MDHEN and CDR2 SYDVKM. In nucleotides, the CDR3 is TGTGCCAGCAGACCCGACGGGGCGGTGGGAGGAACTGAAGCTTTCTTT. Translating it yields CASRPDGAVGGTEAFF.

This chain's CDR3 is CASSYSTHQYF. Here the CDR3 DNA reads TGTGCCAGCAGCTACTCCACGCATCAGTACTTC. The rearrangement uses TRBV7-2 and TRBJ2-7, with D unresolved. Germline CDR1 is SGHTA and CDR2 is FQGNSA. V was pared by 4 bases and J by 10 bases, with 11 bases between. The CDR3 contains 11 residues.

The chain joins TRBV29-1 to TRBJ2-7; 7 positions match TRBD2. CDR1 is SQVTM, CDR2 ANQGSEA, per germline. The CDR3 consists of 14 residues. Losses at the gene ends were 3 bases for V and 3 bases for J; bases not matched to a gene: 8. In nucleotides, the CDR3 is TGCAGCGTTGATGTCCGGGACTACCACTACGAGCAGTACTTC. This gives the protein CSVDVRDYHYEQYF.

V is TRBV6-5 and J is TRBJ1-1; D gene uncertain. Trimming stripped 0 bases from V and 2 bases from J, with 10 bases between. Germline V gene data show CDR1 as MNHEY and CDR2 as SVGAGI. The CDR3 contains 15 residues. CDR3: CASSYSLSGNTEAFF. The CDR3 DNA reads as TGTGCCAGCAGTTACTCGTTATCAGGAAACACTGAAGCTTTCTTT.

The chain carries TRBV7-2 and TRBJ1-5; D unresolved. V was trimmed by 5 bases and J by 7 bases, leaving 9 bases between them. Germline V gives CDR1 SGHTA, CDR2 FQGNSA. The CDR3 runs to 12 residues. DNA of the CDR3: TGTGCCAGCAGCCGCCCCGCGCAGCCCCAGCATTTT. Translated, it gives CASSRPAQPQHF.

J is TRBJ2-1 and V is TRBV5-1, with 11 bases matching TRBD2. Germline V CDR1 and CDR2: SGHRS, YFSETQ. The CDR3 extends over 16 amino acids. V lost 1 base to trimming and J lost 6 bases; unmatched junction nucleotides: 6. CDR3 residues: CASSLLLAGGPNEQFF. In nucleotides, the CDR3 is TGCGCCAGCAGCTTGCTGTTAGCGGGAGGGCCCAATGAGCAGTTCTTC.

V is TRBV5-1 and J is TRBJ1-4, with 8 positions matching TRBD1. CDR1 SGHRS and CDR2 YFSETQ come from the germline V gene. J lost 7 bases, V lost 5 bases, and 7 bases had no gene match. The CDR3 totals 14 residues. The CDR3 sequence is CASSNTGGTEKLFF. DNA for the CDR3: TGCGCCAGCAGTAATACAGGGGGAACTGAAAAACTGTTTTTT.

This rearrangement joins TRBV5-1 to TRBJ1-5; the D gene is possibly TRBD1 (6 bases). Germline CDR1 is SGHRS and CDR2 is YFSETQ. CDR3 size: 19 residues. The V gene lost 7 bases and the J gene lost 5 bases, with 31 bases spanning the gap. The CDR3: CASDQTLNQGLGLYQPQHF. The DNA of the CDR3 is TGCGCCAGCGACCAAACTTTGAATCAGGGGTTAGGGCTTTATCAGCCCCAGCATTTT.

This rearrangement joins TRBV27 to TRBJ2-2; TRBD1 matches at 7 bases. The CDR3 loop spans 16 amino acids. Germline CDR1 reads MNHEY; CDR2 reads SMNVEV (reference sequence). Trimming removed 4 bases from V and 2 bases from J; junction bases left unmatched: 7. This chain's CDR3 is CASSSWTGINTGELFF. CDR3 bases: TGTGCCAGCAGTTCCTGGACAGGAATAAACACCGGGGAGCTGTTTTTT.